These 16 T cell receptor beta chains came from one sample sequenced in a study of beta chain bispecific antibodies for T cell cancers. What these receptors recognize is not known. Findings of the study overall: After anti-TRBV12 rather than anti-CD19 exposure, TRBV12-3 made up 98.9% less of total TRBV signal. Normal T cells contributed less of the targeted TRBV signal than the leukemia cells did.

T cells were expanded from blood mononuclear cells for two to three days with anti-CD3 OKT3 or CD3/CD28 beads. TCRdb re-called the 5' RACE reads through MiXCR, storing one row per CDR3 protein. Of tens of thousands of distinct CDR3 sequences in the sample, approximately 2% are singletons; the top ten hold around 5.2%. This specimen consisted of healthy donor T cells cultured with leukemia cells, obtained from a culture containing a bispecific antibody targeting TCR Vbeta12. Receptor source: a human donor in good health. Some clones in this sample may be carry-over from other donors' samples.

This clonotype was observed a single time. This may be a read error, as it is one base from a much larger clone. This likely comes from a read error, as the CDR3 has no conserved phenylalanine or tryptophan at its end. The chain links TRBV6-6 to TRBJ2-1; TRBD2 matches 9 bases. Germline V gene sequence: CDR1 MNHNY, CDR2 SVGAGI (reference sequence). This CDR3 has 16 residues. After removal of 4 bases from V and 4 bases from J, the junction contained 8 bases not matched to a gene. This CDR3 is CASSSRGTSLYNEQFS. In nucleotides, the CDR3 is TGTGCCAGCAGTTCGCGCGGGACTAGCCTATACAATGAGCAGTTCTCC.

This clonotype was seen repeatedly, ten times or more. The chain couples TRBV20-1 to TRBJ2-5; 8 positions match TRBD2. The CDR3 runs to 16 residues. CDR1 DFQATT and CDR2 SNEGSKA come from the germline V gene (reference sequence). J gave up 3 bases and V 6 bases, and 15 bases lay outside the gene matches. Here the CDR3 reads CSAAGGAAFLEETQYF. CDR3 sequence (DNA): TGCAGTGCCGCCGGGGGGGCCGCTTTCCTGGAAGAGACCCAGTACTTC.

This clonotype has at least ten counts. This sequence joins TRBV27 and TRBJ1-1; 7 nucleotides line up with TRBD1. Germline loops: CDR1 MNHEY, CDR2 SMNVEV (reference sequence). The length of the CDR3 is 13 residues. With 3 bases clipped from V and 8 bases from J, the junction kept 6 bases outside the gene matches. CDR3 loop: CASSLWDRGEAFF. CDR3 coding DNA: TGTGCCAGCAGTTTGTGGGACAGAGGAGAAGCTTTCTTT.

Judged by abundance, this clonotype is medium-sized (0.01 to 0.1%). The genes are TRBV5-1 and TRBJ2-3, with a weak D call TRBD1 (7 bases). The CDR3 loop spans 16 amino acids. CDR1 is SGHRS, CDR2 YFSETQ, per germline. The V end lost 5 bases, the J end lost 11 bases, and 27 bases lay between the germline ends. The CDR3 sequence is CASRPGGQDTRQRQYF. CDR3 nucleotides: TGCGCCAGCAGACCAGGGGGGCAGGACACCAGACAAAGGCAGTATTTT. The full variable domain, completed using reference TRBV5-1 and TRBJ2-3, is KAGVTQTPRYLIKTRGQQVTLSCSPISGHRSVSWYQQTPGQGLQFLFEYFSETQRNKGNFPGRFSGRQFSNSRSEMNVSTLELGDSALYLCASRPGGQDTRQRQYFGPGTRLTVL.

This clonotype came up many times. The rearrangement uses TRBV20-1 and TRBJ2-4; 10 nucleotides line up with TRBD2. The junction had 9 bases not matched to a gene; V was cut back by 0 bases and J by 4 bases. The CDR3 runs 17 residues. CDR1 is DFQATT and CDR2 is SNEGSKA in the germline V gene (reference sequence). The CDR3 reads CSARDAGLAARKNIQYF. In DNA, the CDR3 is TGCAGTGCTAGAGATGCCGGACTAGCGGCCCGGAAAAACATTCAGTACTTC.

This clonotype appeared many times. The chain is built from TRBV10-3 and TRBJ2-3; 11 nucleotides match TRBD2. The CDR3 spans 13 residues. The V gene's germline CDR1 is ENHRY and CDR2 SYGVKD. J gave up 6 bases and V 9 bases, and 5 bases lay outside the gene matches. The CDR3 nucleotides read TGTGCCATTAGCGGGGGGGTCACGGATACGCAGTATTTT. This translates into CAISGGVTDTQYF.

This clonotype was picked up many times. The chain carries TRBV5-1 and TRBJ1-6; D is possibly TRBD1 (6 bases). Germline V lookup: CDR1 SGHRS, CDR2 YFSETQ. Trimming cost V 0 bases and J 10 bases, with 11 bases left between them. The CDR3 extends over 14 amino acids. In nucleotides, the CDR3 is TGCGCCAGCAGCTTGGAGGGGGTGAGCTCACCCCTCCACTTT. This codes for CASSLEGVSSPLHF.

This clonotype occurred a few times. A much larger clone lies one base from this, so it may be a read error. The chain has TRBV11-2 and TRBJ2-5, with TRBD2 identical over 11 bases. The CDR3 sequence is 17 residues long. After removal of 4 bases from V and 3 bases from J, the junction contained 10 bases not matched to a gene. The germline V gene has CDR1 SGHAT and CDR2 FQNNGV. The DNA of the CDR3 is TGTGCCAGCAGCTCCTCTACACTAGCGGGGGCTGAAGAGACCCAGTACTTC. Protein sequence: CASSSSTLAGAEETQYF.

Many counts were recorded for this clonotype. The chain couples TRBV29-1 to TRBJ2-1, with TRBD2 identical over 11 bases. The CDR3 consists of 15 residues. Germline V lookup: CDR1 SQVTM, CDR2 ANQGSEA. V lost 6 bases, J lost 9 bases, and 13 bases stayed unmatched. CDR3 residues: CSVELGSGGAGEQFF. Written as DNA, the CDR3 is TGCAGCGTGGAGTTAGGTAGCGGGGGGGCAGGTGAGCAGTTCTTC.

This clonotype was counted at least ten times. V and J are TRBV13 and TRBJ2-7, with TRBD1 as a possible D gene (6 bases). The V end was cut by 5 bases, the J end by 2 bases, with 13 bases between. The germline V gene encodes CDR1 PRHDT and CDR2 FYEKMQ (reference sequence). The CDR3 sequence is 14 residues long. This chain's CDR3 is CASSPRGQTYEQYF. Written as DNA, the CDR3 is TGTGCCAGCAGCCCAAGGGGACAAACCTACGAGCAGTACTTC.

This clonotype has at least ten counts. The rearrangement links TRBV19 to TRBJ2-5; 10 bases map to TRBD1. Germline-derived CDR1 and CDR2 are LNHDA and SQIVND (reference sequence). The trim removed 10 bases at V and 3 bases at J, leaving 17 bases unmatched. This CDR3 contains 17 residues. For the CDR3, the DNA is TGTGCCAAGCCTTGGGACAGGGGTTTATGCAAGGAAGAGACCCAGTACTTC. The encoded protein is CAKPWDRGLCKEETQYF.

This clonotype is medium-sized (0.01 to 0.1%) within its sample. This chain uses TRBV5-1 with TRBJ1-1, with D perhaps TRBD1 (5 bases). The V end lost 2 bases, the J end lost 1 base, and 9 bases lay between the germline ends. The CDR3 runs to 14 residues. Germline V gives CDR1 SGHRS, CDR2 YFSETQ. Here the CDR3 reads CASSFSGANTEAFF. CDR3 sequence (DNA): TGCGCCAGCAGCTTCTCCGGGGCGAACACTGAAGCTTTCTTT.

This clonotype has ten or more counts. J is TRBJ2-7 and V is TRBV7-9; 8 bases fit TRBD1. The germline V gene encodes CDR1 SEHNR and CDR2 FQNEAQ (reference sequence). V lost 4 bases and J lost 6; bases outside the gene matches: 5. The CDR3 spans 13 residues. In DNA form, the CDR3 reads TGTGCCAGCAGCTCGGGACAGGCCCCCGAGCAGTACTTC. It is translated as CASSSGQAPEQYF.

This clonotype was observed at least ten times. The V and J genes are TRBV5-1 and TRBJ2-7, with TRBD1 matching 10 bases. The CDR3 spans 15 residues. Unmatched junction bases numbered 11, after V lost 3 bases and J lost 8 bases. In germline, CDR1 is SGHRS, CDR2 YFSETQ. The CDR3 region is CASSSGTGVTNQQYF. The DNA for the CDR3 is TGCGCCAGCAGCTCCGGGACAGGGGTAACTAACCAGCAGTACTTC.

This clonotype has ten or more counts. This chain uses TRBV5-6 with TRBJ2-2; unclear D gene. With 4 bases removed from V and 6 bases from J, the gap between germline ends came to 10 bases. The CDR3 contains 13 residues. Germline V gene sequence: CDR1 SGHDT, CDR2 YYEEEE. CDR3 nucleotide sequence: TGTGCCAGCAGCCCGGCGCTATCCGGGGAGCTGTTTTTT. This encodes CASSPALSGELFF.

This clonotype was picked up many times. This chain uses TRBV6-5 with TRBJ2-5; 7 nucleotides align to TRBD1. Germline CDR1 reads MNHEY; CDR2 reads SVGAGI. V dropped 2 bases and J dropped 4; count of bases not matched to a gene: 1. This CDR3 has 13 amino acids. The CDR3 bases are TGTGCCAGCAGTTACCGACAGGGAGAGACCCAGTACTTC. It is translated as CASSYRQGETQYF.